This T cell receptor (beta chain) comes out of a study of metastatic and nonmetastatic thyroid tumors. The overall study: Malignant thyroid and benign thyroid patients provided blood and tumor or nodule tissue whose repertoires were compared. General observations from the study: Malignant thyroid tumors reportedly had TCR beta diversity that was significantly higher than in benign nodules, in blood and tumor.

Not a single patient had been given any form of treatment at any point before undergoing thyroid surgery. Note on this clone: Its antigen is not identified.

Losses at the gene ends were 6 bases for V and 0 bases for J; bases not matched to a gene: 4. The CDR3 is 15 residues long. TCRdb re-called the PCR reads via MiXCR. The sample consists of some 21,000 clones, about a quarter of them appearing once. The chain carries TRBV12-3 or TRBV12-4 and TRBJ2-7; 11 bases map to TRBD2. The receptor was derived from a female donor with papillary thyroid cancer or a benign thyroid nodule (not recorded which). Some clones in this sample may be carry-over from other donors' samples. The sequenced material came from blood. The DNA of the CDR3 is TGTGCCAGCAGACGAACTAGCGGGAGCTCCTACGAGCAGTACTTC. It translates to CASRRTSGSSYEQYF.